Shown below are 20 T cell receptor beta chains from a single sample sequenced in a study of cytomegalovirus exposure and HLA in healthy donors. Primers for the PCR totalled 60 Vbeta and 13 Jbeta. Repertoires were generated with immunoSEQ multiplex PCR, while TCRdb's copy carries only in-frame clones and drops some. The repertoire holds about 160,000 clones, with approximately 82% as singletons. Sequenced: PBMCs. The receptors here all came from a male donor in good health and CMV-seropositive.

This chain links TRBV4-3 with TRBJ2-7, with 10 bases fitting TRBD2. Trimming cost V 0 bases and J 2 bases; bases outside gene matches: 7. The CDR3 contains 17 residues. Germline values: CDR1 LGHNA, CDR2 YSLEER. The CDR3 sequence is CASSQDYSGRGTYEQYF. Here the CDR3 DNA reads TGCGCCAGCAGCCAAGACTACAGCGGGAGGGGAACCTACGAGCAGTACTTC.

The chain is built from TRBV11-2 and TRBJ2-2, with D perhaps matching TRBD1 (6 bases). Trimming stripped 2 bases from V and 1 base from J, with 14 bases between. Germline CDR1 reads SGHAT; CDR2 reads FQNNGV. There are 17 residues in the CDR3. In DNA, the CDR3 is TGTGCCAGCAGCTTATTGCGCGGCAGGGGGAACACCGGGGAGCTGTTTTTT. This sequence encodes CASSLLRGRGNTGELFF.

This rearrangement joins TRBV4-1 to TRBJ1-2; 8 bases are a match to TRBD1. V trimming: 8 bases; J trimming: 3 bases; junction bases outside the gene matches: 14. This CDR3 is 16 amino acids long. The germline V gene encodes CDR1 MGHRA and CDR2 YSYEKL. DNA of the CDR3: TGCGCCAGCGAGCAGGGCAGGGGGCTTGCGGACTATGGCTACACCTTC. Translating it yields CASEQGRGLADYGYTF.

This clone was picked up one time. The chain recombines TRBV5-6 with TRBJ1-1; D unclear. Trimming shortened V by 2 bases and J by 5 bases, and 10 bases separated the two germline ends. Germline CDR1 is SGHDT and CDR2 is YYEEEE. CDR3 length equals 13 residues. The DNA of the CDR3 is TGTGCCAGCAGCTTTACGGGTCGAACTGAAGCTTTCTTT. As protein: CASSFTGRTEAFF.

This chain uses TRBV7-2 with TRBJ2-7; 14 nucleotides agree with TRBD2. The V segment lost 5 bases and the J segment 5 bases; nucleotides outside the gene matches: 5. In germline, CDR1 is SGHTA, CDR2 FQGNSA. This CDR3 spans 15 amino acids. CDR3 DNA sequence: TGTGCCAGCAGCCGGGGACTAGCGGGAGTGAACGAGCAGTACTTC. Protein product: CASSRGLAGVNEQYF.

This clone was seen once. This rearrangement joins TRBV27 to TRBJ2-1; D not resolved. Trimming pared 3 bases from V and 6 bases from J, leaving 12 bases between. Germline-derived CDR1 and CDR2 are MNHEY and SMNVEV (reference sequence). The CDR3 is made up of 14 amino acids. In nucleotides, the CDR3 is TGTGCCAGCAGTTTGAGGCCGGCGCCCAATGAGCAGTTCTTC. Translated, it gives CASSLRPAPNEQFF.

The rearrangement uses TRBV7-9 and TRBJ1-5; D perhaps matches TRBD1 (6 bases). Germline CDR1 and CDR2: SEHNR and FQNEAQ (reference sequence). The CDR3 is 14 residues long. Trimming pared 5 bases from V and 5 bases from J, leaving 13 bases between. The CDR3 loop is CASSRGGPHQPQHF. CDR3 coding DNA: TGTGCCAGCAGCCGGGGGGGCCCCCATCAGCCCCAGCATTTT.

The chain combines TRBV5-1 with TRBJ2-3, with 10 bases that match TRBD2. This CDR3 contains 16 residues. The V gene's germline CDR1 is SGHRS and CDR2 YFSETQ. The J segment lost 1 base and the V segment lost 4 bases, leaving 6 bases of the junction unmatched. This chain's CDR3 is CASSPALAGGTDTQYF. Here the CDR3 DNA reads TGCGCCAGCAGCCCCGCCCTAGCGGGGGGCACAGATACGCAGTATTTT.

This sequence joins TRBV4-3 and TRBJ1-2; D is possibly TRBD1 (5 bases). The CDR3 is 15 amino acids. Germline V gene sequence: CDR1 LGHNA, CDR2 YSLEER. With 0 bases removed from V and 4 bases from J, the gap between germline ends came to 12 bases. The CDR3 reads CASSQEPWQGYGYTF. The CDR3 coding sequence is TGCGCCAGCAGCCAAGAGCCATGGCAGGGCTATGGCTACACCTTC.

The chain joins TRBV7-9 to TRBJ1-2, with TRBD1 as a possible D gene (6 bases). This CDR3 has 13 residues. V lost 5 bases and J 5 bases, leaving 12 bases between the germline ends. CDR1 is SEHNR, CDR2 FQNEAQ, per germline (reference sequence). The CDR3 sequence is CASSRPGAYGYTF. The CDR3 DNA sequence: TGTGCCAGCAGCCGCCCAGGGGCGTATGGCTACACCTTC. The full variable domain, with the rest looked up from reference TRBV7-9 and TRBJ1-2, is DTGVSQNPRHKITKRGQNVTFRCDPISEHNRLYWYRQTLGQGPEFLTYFQNEAQLEKSRLLSDRFSAERPKGSFSTLEIQRTEQGDSAMYLCASSRPGAYGYTFGSGTRLTVV.

The rearrangement joins TRBV19 to TRBJ2-6, with 11 bases fitting TRBD2. V lost 2 bases and J lost 0; bases outside the gene matches: 3. Germline loops: CDR1 LNHDA, CDR2 SQIVND (reference sequence). The CDR3 consists of 18 residues. CDR3 loop: CASSIWTSGSSGANVLTF. CDR3 sequence (DNA): TGTGCCAGTAGTATATGGACTAGCGGGTCCTCTGGGGCCAACGTCCTGACTTTC.

This clone was recorded only once. The V call is TRBV9, the J call TRBJ2-5, with a tentative D call TRBD1 (5 bases). This CDR3 has 13 amino acids. Looked up from germline, CDR1 is SGDLS and CDR2 is YYNGEE. Trimming left V 3 bases short and J 5 bases short, with 11 bases between. CDR3 amino acids: CASSGGQRETQYF. The CDR3 DNA is TGTGCCAGCAGCGGGGGCCAACGGGAGACCCAGTACTTC. Supplemented by reference TRBV9 and TRBJ2-5, the full variable domain reads DSGVTQTPKHLITATGQRVTLRCSPRSGDLSVYWYQQSLDQGLQFLIQYYNGEERAKGNILERFSAQQFPDLHSELNLSSLELGDSALYFCASSGGQRETQYFGPGTRLLVL.

This sequence joins TRBV5-4 and TRBJ1-2, with 9 bases fitting TRBD1. The CDR3 sequence is 15 residues long. Germline V gene lookup returns CDR1 SGHNT and CDR2 YYREEE (reference sequence). V lost 4 bases to trimming and J lost 1 base; unmatched junction nucleotides: 5. The CDR3 here is CASSTGQGGNYGYTF. CDR3 DNA: TGTGCCAGCAGCACGGGACAGGGTGGTAACTATGGCTACACCTTC.

J is TRBJ1-1 and V is TRBV9; 7 positions agree with TRBD1. Looked up from germline, CDR1 is SGDLS and CDR2 is YYNGEE. The CDR3 sequence is 14 residues long. V lost 3 bases to trimming and J lost 1 base; unmatched junction nucleotides: 3. In nucleotides, the CDR3 is TGTGCCAGCAGCGCGGGACAGAGGAACACTGAAGCTTTCTTT. Translated: CASSAGQRNTEAFF.

Turning to this clone: This CDR3 is also generated by other DNA sequences in the sample. The chain links TRBV28 to TRBJ1-5; D is perhaps TRBD1 (6 bases). Trimming left V 4 bases short and J 0 bases short, with 7 bases between. The V gene's germline CDR1 is MDHEN and CDR2 SYDVKM. This CDR3 spans 14 amino acids. The chain's CDR3 is CASSSGHSNQPQHF. CDR3 in DNA: TGTGCCAGCAGTTCGGGACATAGCAATCAGCCCCAGCATTTT.

CDR3 coding DNA: TGTGCCAGCAGCTTATTTGCCGGGACAGGGGCCCCGGCAAACTATGGCTACACCTTC. This gives the protein CASSLFAGTGAPANYGYTF. The rearrangement uses TRBV5-8 and TRBJ1-2, with 10 bases lining up with TRBD1. V lost 2 bases and J lost 2; bases outside the gene matches: 15. This CDR3 has 19 amino acids. The V gene's germline CDR1 is SGHTS and CDR2 YDEGEE.

As for this clone: The junction and the germline gene differ at one end; a read error may be behind it. This chain uses TRBV28 with TRBJ1-5; unclear D gene. The CDR3 consists of 14 residues. Per germline, CDR1 MDHEN and CDR2 SYDVKM. CDR3: CASRLSRYNQPQHF. The CDR3 DNA is TGTGCCAGCCGTTTATCTCGCTACAATCAGCCCCAGCATTTT. The full variable domain, rest sourced from reference TRBV28 and TRBJ1-5, is DVKVTQSSRYLVKRTGEKVFLECVQDMDHENMFWYRQDPGLGLRLIYFSYDVKMKEKGDIPEGYSVSREKKERFSLILESASTNQTSMYLCASRLSRYNQPQHFGDGTRLSIL.

This chain connects TRBV6-6 to TRBJ2-5, with 7 bases that match TRBD1. Germline values: CDR1 MNHNY, CDR2 SVGAGI (reference sequence). J gave up 7 bases and V 4 bases, and 6 bases lay outside the gene matches. The CDR3 totals 13 residues. CDR3 DNA: TGTGCCAGCAGTTCCTCCGGGGACAGGACCCAGTACTTC. Translation gives CASSSSGDRTQYF.

This sequence joins TRBV9 and TRBJ2-1, with TRBD2 matching over 7 bases. With 5 bases clipped from V and 4 bases from J, the junction kept 9 bases outside the gene matches. Germline loops: CDR1 SGDLS, CDR2 YYNGEE. The CDR3 contains 15 residues. CDR3 in amino acids: CASSGEGLSYNEQFF. CDR3 nucleotide sequence: TGTGCCAGCAGTGGGGAGGGACTTTCATACAATGAGCAGTTCTTC.

V and J are TRBV5-8 and TRBJ1-1; D might be TRBD1 (5 bases). Germline assignment: CDR1 SGHTS and CDR2 YDEGEE. Trimming removed 2 bases from V and 0 bases from J, with 17 bases in between. This CDR3 is 17 amino acids long. CDR3 in amino acids: CASSLVPGGVMNTEAFF. In DNA, the CDR3 is TGTGCCAGCAGCTTAGTTCCCGGGGGGGTTATGAACACTGAAGCTTTCTTT.